Each of the 14 T cell receptor beta chains below was sequenced from the same sample in a study of shared clonotypes between healthy human individuals. Assay used: immunoSEQ multiplex PCR; TCRdb lists only in-frame clones, some missing. The sample shows approximately 2,000,000 clones, 85% to 95% of them seen only once. The sample taken for sequencing was naive CD4+ T cells from PBMCs. Subset reported: CD45RA+ positively selected. The receptors come from a young man in good health. Some clones in this sample may be carry-over from other donors' samples.

The chain uses TRBV2 and TRBJ2-5; maybe TRBD1 (6 bases). The ends were cut back, 8 bases at V and 1 base at J, with 17 bases in the middle. The germline CDR1 and CDR2 sequences are SNHLY and FYNNEI. The CDR3 is made up of 15 amino acids. In DNA form, the CDR3 reads TGTGCCAGCGCCCGGTCCAGGGGCCTCCAAGAGACCCAGTACTTC. Translated, it gives CASARSRGLQETQYF.

The rearrangement uses TRBV5-5 and TRBJ1-1, with TRBD1 matching 7 bases. Trimming took 3 bases from V and 2 from J; bases not matched to a gene: 10. The CDR3 extends over 16 amino acids. Germline V CDR1 and CDR2: SGHKS, YYEKEE (reference sequence). CDR3 sequence reads: CASSSLYWTGNTEAFF. In DNA form, the CDR3 reads TGTGCCAGCAGCTCCTTGTATTGGACAGGTAACACTGAAGCTTTCTTT.

V and J are TRBV12-5 and TRBJ2-1; 8 bases fit TRBD1. The trim removed 8 bases at V and 5 bases at J, leaving 8 bases unmatched. Germline V gene data show CDR1 as LGHNT and CDR2 as FRNRAP. The CDR3 is 14 residues long. The CDR3 loop is CASSQGVPNNEQFF. Written as DNA, the CDR3 is TGTGCTAGTTCACAGGGGGTTCCAAACAATGAGCAGTTCTTC.

The rearrangement uses TRBV2 and TRBJ1-5, with a tentative D call TRBD1 (5 bases). V was pared by 5 bases and J by 4 bases, with 12 bases between. The CDR3 is made up of 14 amino acids. Germline lookup yields CDR1 SNHLY and CDR2 FYNNEI. The CDR3 region is CASSRQGKNQPQHF. CDR3 coding DNA: TGTGCCAGCAGTCGTCAGGGAAAAAATCAGCCCCAGCATTTT.

V is TRBV7-2 and J is TRBJ2-7; 9 bases match TRBD1. The junction had 7 bases not matched to a gene; V was cut back by 9 bases and J by 7 bases. CDR1 is SGHTA and CDR2 is FQGNSA in the germline V gene. This CDR3 has 12 residues. CDR3 in amino acids: CASSQGAREQYF. The DNA of the CDR3 is TGTGCCAGTTCACAGGGGGCGCGGGAGCAGTACTTC.

The V gene is TRBV4-1, the J gene TRBJ2-3; no reliable D call. The V end was cut by 0 bases, the J end by 0 bases, with 10 bases between. The CDR3 runs 16 residues. Germline values: CDR1 MGHRA, CDR2 YSYEKL. CDR3 bases: TGCGCCAGCAGCCAAGATGAAGCCTTTAGCACAGATACGCAGTATTTT. Translation: CASSQDEAFSTDTQYF.

A note on this clone: Other DNA sequences in this specimen translate into the identical CDR3. The chain joins TRBV28 to TRBJ2-3; D unclear. Germline-derived CDR1 and CDR2 are MDHEN and SYDVKM. Between the trimmed V and J ends, which lost 4 bases and 3 bases, there was a span of 5 bases. The CDR3 is made up of 12 amino acids. The CDR3 region is CASSSRTDTQYF. The CDR3 DNA follows: TGTGCCAGCAGTTCCCGGACAGATACGCAGTATTTT. Full variable domain (remainder filled in from reference TRBV28 and TRBJ2-3): DVKVTQSSRYLVKRTGEKVFLECVQDMDHENMFWYRQDPGLGLRLIYFSYDVKMKEKGDIPEGYSVSREKKERFSLILESASTNQTSMYLCASSSRTDTQYFGPGTRLTVL.

The chain combines TRBV27 with TRBJ2-3; 9 bases map to TRBD1. Trimming took 6 bases from V and 2 from J; bases not matched to a gene: 15. The CDR3 is 18 residues long. Germline V gene data show CDR1 as MNHEY and CDR2 as SMNVEV (reference sequence). The CDR3: CASRFAGTGFYHTDTQYF. CDR3 coding DNA: TGTGCCAGCAGGTTCGCCGGGACAGGGTTTTACCACACAGATACGCAGTATTTT.

The rearrangement links TRBV9 to TRBJ2-1; D is unclear. This CDR3 has 14 amino acids. The V gene's germline CDR1 is SGDLS and CDR2 YYNGEE. V was trimmed by 0 bases and J by 5 bases, leaving 9 bases between them. In DNA, the CDR3 is TGTGCCAGCAGCGTAGCTTCGGCGAACAATGAGCAGTTCTTC. It codes for CASSVASANNEQFF.

V and J are TRBV6-6 and TRBJ1-2; D possibly corresponds to TRBD1 (5 bases). Deletions cut 6 bases from V and 7 bases from J, with 12 bases between. This CDR3 is built from 12 residues. CDR1 is MNHNY, CDR2 SVGAGI, per germline (reference sequence). The CDR3 here is CASRRGMGGYTF. The CDR3 DNA follows: TGTGCCAGCAGAAGGGGCATGGGTGGCTACACCTTC.

This sequence joins TRBV2 and TRBJ1-2; no firm D call. Per germline, CDR1 SNHLY and CDR2 FYNNEI. Deletions cut 3 bases from V and 3 bases from J, with 8 bases between. The CDR3 has 13 residues. The CDR3 reads CASSEWRYYGYTF. The CDR3, as DNA: TGTGCCAGCAGTGAGTGGCGATACTATGGCTACACCTTC.

V usage is TRBV9 and J usage is TRBJ1-3; the D gene is possibly TRBD1 (5 bases). Germline loops: CDR1 SGDLS, CDR2 YYNGEE. Trimming pared 3 bases from V and 2 bases from J, leaving 9 bases between. The CDR3 runs 14 residues. The CDR3 spells CASSDRNPGNTIYF. CDR3 in DNA: TGTGCCAGCAGCGACAGGAACCCTGGAAACACCATATATTTT.

The gene calls are TRBV25-1 and TRBJ2-3; D remains ambiguous. In germline, CDR1 is MGHDK, CDR2 SYGVNS. Trimming removed 2 bases from V and 2 bases from J, with 11 bases in between. CDR3 size: 15 residues. This CDR3 reads CASSEIGRTTDTQYF. The CDR3 DNA reads TGTGCCAGCAGTGAAATTGGGCGGACCACAGATACGCAGTATTTT.

The rearrangement joins TRBV10-3 to TRBJ1-1; no clear D. Germline V CDR1 and CDR2: ENHRY, SYGVKD. This CDR3 has 14 amino acids. V lost 3 bases to trimming and J lost 6 bases, with 14 bases between them. CDR3 sequence (DNA): TGTGCCATCAGTGACCTCAACCCGTTTCCTGAAGCTTTCTTT. Encoded protein: CAISDLNPFPEAFF.